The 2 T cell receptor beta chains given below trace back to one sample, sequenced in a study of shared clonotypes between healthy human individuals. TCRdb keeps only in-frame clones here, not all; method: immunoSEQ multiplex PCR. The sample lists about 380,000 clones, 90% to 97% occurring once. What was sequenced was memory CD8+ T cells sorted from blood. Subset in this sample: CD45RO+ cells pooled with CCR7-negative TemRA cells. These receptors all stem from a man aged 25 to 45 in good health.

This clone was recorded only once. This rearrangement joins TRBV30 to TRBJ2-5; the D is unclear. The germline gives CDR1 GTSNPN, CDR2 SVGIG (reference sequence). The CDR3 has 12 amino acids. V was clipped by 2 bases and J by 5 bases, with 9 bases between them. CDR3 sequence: CAWSLDAETQYF. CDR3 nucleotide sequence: TGTGCCTGGAGTCTTGACGCGGAGACCCAGTACTTC.

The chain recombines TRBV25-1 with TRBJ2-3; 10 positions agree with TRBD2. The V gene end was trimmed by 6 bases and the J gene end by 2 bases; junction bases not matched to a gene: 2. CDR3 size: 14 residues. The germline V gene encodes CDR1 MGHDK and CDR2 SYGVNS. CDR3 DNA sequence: TGTGCCAGCAGACTAGCGGGAAACACAGATACGCAGTATTTT. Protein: CASRLAGNTDTQYF. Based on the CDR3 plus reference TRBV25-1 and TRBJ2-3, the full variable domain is EADIYQTPRYLVIGTGKKITLECSQTMGHDKMYWYQQDPGMELHLIHYSYGVNSTEKGDLSSESTVSRIRTEHFPLTLESARPSHTSQYLCASRLAGNTDTQYFGPGTRLTVL.